Sequencing of this T cell receptor beta chain was carried out in a study of T cells in Graves' hyperthyroidism and ophthalmopathy. With regard to this clonotype: Possible read error: a much larger clone is one base away.

RNA transcripts gave rise to amplified TCR beta CDR3 regions. The HTBI primer set was used in a first-round RT-PCR of the TCR CDR3. TCRdb re-called the multiplex PCR reads through MiXCR, storing one row per CDR3 protein. The data show nearly 600,000 distinct CDR3 sequences, around 14% seen once. The junction had 9 bases not matched to a gene; V was cut back by 0 bases and J by 4 bases. The CDR3 runs to 16 residues. In germline, CDR1 is LNHNV, CDR2 YYDKDF (reference sequence). The chain has TRBV15 and TRBJ2-7, with 7 bases identical to TRBD2. The specimen sequenced was blood. This sequence originates from a woman under 30 with Graves' ophthalmopathy. CDR3 bases: TGTGCCACCAGCAGAGATAGGTCCGGGAGGCCGTACGAGCAGTACTTC. Amino acids: CATSRDRSGRPYEQYF.